This T cell receptor beta chain was profiled in a study of shared clonotypes between healthy human individuals. Whole-study results and caveats: Despite large depth, sorted-subset datasets appeared incompletely sequenced.

Here immunoSEQ multiplex PCR was the method, and the copy in TCRdb shows in-frame clones only, minus some. Of around 990,000 clones in the sample, 77% were seen once. Each of the donors was a healthy adult who was HIV-negative and had not had a recent acute infection or vaccination. Researchers partitioned CD4+ cells into CD45RA+ naive and CD45RA-negative memory subsets. About this clone itself: Its antigen is unidentified.

V was trimmed by 1 base and J by 0 bases, leaving 14 bases between them. The CDR3 is 17 residues long. Germline loops: CDR1 SGHDT, CDR2 YYEEEE. This rearrangement joins TRBV5-6 to TRBJ2-1, with no clear D. The sample consisted of memory CD4+ T cells from PBMCs. The subset was: CD45RA-negative fraction. This clonotype originated in a man aged 18 to 29 in good health. Some clones in this sample may be carry-over from other donors' samples. The CDR3 DNA is TGTGCCAGCAGCTTGAGTCGAATGGTCAACTCCTACAATGAGCAGTTCTTC. It specifies CASSLSRMVNSYNEQFF.